This TCR beta chain came from a study of Tregs in tolerant kidney transplant recipients. Study results and caveats: Expanding Tregs on activated donor B cells appeared to best identify donor-specific TCRbeta clones. This study did not directly address biological reproducibility.

Libraries were prepared by immunoSEQ multiplex PCR; TCRdb keeps only in-frame clonotypes and omits some of them. In the table there are some 69,000 clones, roughly 84% of which are singletons. The CDR3 sequence is 16 residues long. Germline assignment: CDR1 SGHRS and CDR2 YFSETQ. V dropped 0 bases and J dropped 0 bases, with 12 bases sitting between them. Note on this clone: Its specificity is unknown.

Sequenced sample: CD4+ T cells from blood. This sequence was found in a human donor in good health. J is TRBJ1-1 and V is TRBV5-1, with D maybe TRBD1 (5 bases). CDR3: CASSLAQRGMNTEAFF. For the CDR3, the DNA is TGCGCCAGCAGCTTGGCCCAGAGGGGCATGAACACTGAAGCTTTCTTT. Complete variable domain (other parts from reference TRBV5-1 and TRBJ1-1): KAGVTQTPRYLIKTRGQQVTLSCSPISGHRSVSWYQQTPGQGLQFLFEYFSETQRNKGNFPGRFSGRQFSNSRSEMNVSTLELGDSALYLCASSLAQRGMNTEAFFGQGTRLTVV.